A selection of T cell receptor beta chains follows, all from one sample in a study of OX40 agonist ivuxolimab in advanced cancers. The assay was immunoSEQ multiplex PCR, and TCRdb's table has in-frame clones only and misses some. The table includes just over 90,000 clones, under 95% detected once. Specimen: CD4+ or CD8+ T cells sorted from blood, collected in a trial of the OX40 agonist ivuxolimab. The receptors come from an adult with an advanced solid tumor such as melanoma, head and neck, liver or kidney cancer. CDR3s include the opening cysteine and the closing phenylalanine or tryptophan. D genes are given only for firm matches. Size values are once, few and many counts, or a class for expanded clones, and some rows have none.

abundance,v_gene,j_gene,d_gene,len,CDR3aa,CDR3nt
NA,TRBV19,TRBJ2-3,NA,12,CASSRLLDTQYF,TGTGCCAGTAGCCGCCTTTTAGATACGCAGTATTTT
NA,TRBV7-9,TRBJ1-2,TRBD1,13,CATTGTGFSGYTF,TGTGCCACCACCGGGACAGGGTTTTCTGGCTACACCTTC
NA,TRBV5-1,TRBJ2-2,TRBD2,17,CASSPGGAQGGTGELFF,TGCGCCAGCAGCCCGGGGGGGGCGCAGGGCGGCACCGGGGAGCTGTTTTTT
NA,TRBV14,TRBJ2-5,NA,14,CASSQLTRAETQYF,TGTGCCAGCAGCCAGCTTACCAGGGCGGAGACCCAGTACTTC
NA,TRBV2,TRBJ2-7,TRBD1,15,CASSDGTAPSYEQYF,TGTGCCAGCAGTGACGGGACAGCCCCCTCCTACGAGCAGTACTTC
NA,TRBV28,TRBJ2-5,NA,14,CASRPTGWQETQYF,TGTGCCAGCAGACCCACAGGGTGGCAAGAGACCCAGTACTTC
NA,TRBV9,TRBJ2-1,TRBD1,14,CASSVGTGFDEQFF,TGTGCCAGCAGCGTCGGGACAGGGTTCGATGAGCAGTTCTTC
NA,TRBV13,TRBJ2-7,NA,14,CASSPGRVAYEQYF,TGTGCCAGCAGCCCTGGCAGGGTCGCTTACGAGCAGTACTTC
NA,TRBV19,TRBJ2-7,NA,14,CASSIASDSYEQYF,TGTGCCAGTAGTATAGCTAGCGACTCCTACGAGCAGTACTTC
NA,TRBV6-1,TRBJ2-7,NA,14,CASSEYGGTYEQYF,TGTGCCAGCAGTGAATATGGGGGTACCTACGAGCAGTACTTC
once,TRBV5-1,TRBJ2-7,NA,15,CASSLAGTGLNEQYF,TGCGCCAGCAGCTTGGCAGGGACGGGCCTCAACGAGCAGTACTTC
NA,TRBV28,TRBJ1-4,TRBD1,16,CASSHSRQGAGEKLFF,TGTGCCAGCAGCCACTCCAGACAGGGGGCAGGCGAAAAACTGTTTTTT
NA,TRBV23-1,TRBJ1-4,NA,16,CASSLAGGATNEKLFF,TGCGCCAGCAGTCTTGCTGGGGGGGCAACTAATGAAAAACTGTTTTTT
NA,TRBV2,TRBJ2-3,NA,14,CASLKGFSTDTQYF,TGTGCCAGCCTCAAGGGATTTAGCACAGATACGCAGTATTTT
NA,TRBV5-1,TRBJ2-1,NA,20,CASSFPPTYLAARSYNEQFF,TGCGCCAGCAGCTTCCCACCCACCTATCTGGCGGCAAGGTCCTACAATGAGCAGTTCTTC
once,TRBV29-1,TRBJ1-5,NA,14,CSPVGGPSNQPQHF,TGCAGCCCCGTCGGGGGACCTAGCAATCAGCCCCAGCATTTT
NA,TRBV7-9,TRBJ2-3,TRBD2,16,CASSSLAGGTTDTQYF,TGTGCCAGCAGCTCTCTAGCGGGAGGCACCACAGATACGCAGTATTTT
NA,TRBV29-1,TRBJ2-7,NA,14,CSVEDRASGHEQYF,TGCAGCGTTGAAGATAGGGCTAGTGGGCACGAGCAGTACTTC
NA,TRBV7-9,TRBJ1-1,NA,14,CASSLVKENTEAFF,TGTGCCAGCAGCTTAGTCAAAGAGAACACTGAAGCTTTCTTT
NA,TRBV5-1,TRBJ2-7,NA,13,CASSGPGRNEQYF,TGCGCCAGCAGCGGCCCGGGGAGAAACGAGCAGTACTTC
NA,TRBV7-9,TRBJ1-2,NA,13,CASSLRRGGGYTF,TGTGCCAGCAGCTTACGGAGGGGAGGGGGCTACACCTTC
NA,TRBV7-2,TRBJ2-7,NA,14,CASRAGTRAGEQYF,TGTGCCAGCAGGGCCGGGACCCGGGCGGGAGAGCAGTACTTC
NA,TRBV6-5,TRBJ1-5,NA,14,CASSYRGARQPQHF,TGTGCCAGCAGTTACCGGGGGGCTCGTCAGCCCCAGCATTTT
NA,TRBV11-3,TRBJ2-3,NA,14,CASSAGQSTDTQYF,TGTGCCAGCAGCGCTGGACAGAGCACAGATACGCAGTATTTT
NA,TRBV5-8,TRBJ1-1,NA,12,CASSFLSREAFF,TGTGCCAGCAGCTTCCTTTCTCGGGAAGCTTTCTTT
NA,TRBV9,TRBJ2-5,NA,14,CASSVGPLGETQYF,TGTGCCAGCAGCGTAGGTCCCCTCGGAGAGACCCAGTACTTC
once,TRBV7-2,TRBJ2-1,NA,17,CASSPQGGGPPYNEQFF,TGTGCCAGCAGCCCACAGGGGGGGGGTCCCCCATACAATGAGCAGTTCTTC
NA,TRBV7-2,TRBJ2-7,NA,14,CASSLAVGAGEQYF,TGTGCCAGCAGCTTAGCGGTGGGAGCGGGCGAGCAGTACTTC
NA,TRBV11-3,TRBJ2-1,NA,16,CASRAGRTSGYNEQFF,TGTGCCAGCCGGGCTGGGCGGACTTCGGGGTACAATGAGCAGTTCTTC
NA,TRBV7-2,TRBJ1-1,NA,14,CASSPGTDHTEAFF,TGTGCCAGCAGCCCAGGGACCGACCACACTGAAGCTTTCTTT